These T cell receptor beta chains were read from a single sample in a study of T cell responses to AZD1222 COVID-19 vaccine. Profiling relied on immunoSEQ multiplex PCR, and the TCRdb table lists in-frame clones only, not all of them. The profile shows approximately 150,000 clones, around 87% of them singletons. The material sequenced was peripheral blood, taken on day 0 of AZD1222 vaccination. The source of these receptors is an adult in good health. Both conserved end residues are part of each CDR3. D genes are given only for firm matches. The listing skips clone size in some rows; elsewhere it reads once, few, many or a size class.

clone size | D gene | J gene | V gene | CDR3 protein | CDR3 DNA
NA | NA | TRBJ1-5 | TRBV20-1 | CSASGQYSNQPQHF | TGCAGTGCTAGTGGCCAGTATAGCAATCAGCCCCAGCATTTT
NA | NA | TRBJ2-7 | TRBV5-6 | CASSLPRQRSSYEQYF | TGTGCCAGCAGCTTACCGCGGCAAAGGAGCTCCTACGAGCAGTACTTC
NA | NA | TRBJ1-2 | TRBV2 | CASSGKVSGYTF | TGTGCCAGCAGTGGAAAAGTAAGCGGCTACACCTTC
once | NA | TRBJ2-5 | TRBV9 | CASSVVSGAQETQYF | TGTGCCAGCAGCGTAGTCTCGGGAGCCCAAGAGACCCAGTACTTC
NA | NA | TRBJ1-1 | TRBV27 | CASSFHRATEAFF | TGTGCCAGCAGTTTTCACAGGGCCACTGAAGCTTTCTTT
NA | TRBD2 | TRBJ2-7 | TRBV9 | CASSVGLADSYEQYF | TGTGCCAGCAGCGTAGGACTAGCGGACTCCTACGAGCAGTACTTC
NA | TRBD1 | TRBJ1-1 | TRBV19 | CASQYRDRVGTEAFF | TGTGCCAGTCAGTATCGGGACAGGGTAGGTACTGAAGCTTTCTTT
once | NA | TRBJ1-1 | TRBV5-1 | CASSPHLTVMNTEAFF | TGCGCCAGCAGCCCCCACCTGACAGTTATGAACACTGAAGCTTTCTTT
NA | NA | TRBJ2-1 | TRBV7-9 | CASSLEGTGIDEQFF | TGTGCCAGCAGCTTAGAAGGAACCGGAATCGATGAGCAGTTCTTC
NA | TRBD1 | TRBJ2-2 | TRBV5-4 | CASSARQGVSGELFF | TGTGCCAGCAGCGCGAGACAGGGGGTGTCCGGGGAGCTGTTTTTT
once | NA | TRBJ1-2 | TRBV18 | CASSLKGAGGYTF | TGTGCCAGCTCCCTAAAGGGAGCGGGTGGCTACACCTTC
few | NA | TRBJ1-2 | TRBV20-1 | CSGSLEGGYTF | TGCAGTGGGTCGTTAGAGGGTGGCTACACCTTC
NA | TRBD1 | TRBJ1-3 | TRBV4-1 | CASSHGGGRSGNTIYF | TGCGCCAGCAGCCATGGAGGGGGCCGCTCTGGAAACACCATATATTTT
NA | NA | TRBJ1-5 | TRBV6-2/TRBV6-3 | CASSYGLGGWQPQHF | TGTGCCAGCAGTTACGGGCTGGGCGGTTGGCAGCCCCAGCATTTT
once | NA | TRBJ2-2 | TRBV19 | CASRKGTAVNTGELFF | TGTGCCAGTAGGAAGGGCACGGCTGTGAACACCGGGGAGCTGTTTTTT
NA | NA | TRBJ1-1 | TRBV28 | CASSASGTGNTEAFF | TGTGCCAGCAGTGCCTCTGGGACGGGGAACACTGAAGCTTTCTTT
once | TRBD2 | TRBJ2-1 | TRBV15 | CATSRPLAGAYNEQFF | TGTGCCACCAGCAGGCCTCTAGCGGGAGCTTACAATGAGCAGTTCTTC
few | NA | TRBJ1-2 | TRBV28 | CASSPSILRGTYGYTF | TGTGCCAGCAGTCCATCCATCCTCCGAGGGACCTATGGCTACACCTTC
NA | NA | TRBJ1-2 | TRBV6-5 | CASKEPNYGYTF | TGTGCCAGCAAGGAACCCAACTATGGCTACACCTTC
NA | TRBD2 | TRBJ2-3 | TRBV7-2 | CASSAGSGTSNYF | TGTGCCAGCAGCGCGGGGTCCGGGACTAGTAACTATTTT
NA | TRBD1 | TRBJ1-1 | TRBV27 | CASSPAPTGTTEAFF | TGTGCCAGCAGTCCGGCCCCGACAGGGACCACTGAAGCTTTCTTT
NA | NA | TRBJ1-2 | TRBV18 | CASSPKGTYGYTF | TGTGCCAGCTCACCAAAGGGAACCTATGGCTACACCTTC
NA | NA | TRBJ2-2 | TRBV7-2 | CAISTRTAGELFF | TGTGCCATTTCGACTCGGACGGCGGGGGAGCTGTTTTTT
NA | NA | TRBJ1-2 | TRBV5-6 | CASMEGDYGYTF | TGTGCCAGCATGGAAGGGGACTATGGCTACACCTTC
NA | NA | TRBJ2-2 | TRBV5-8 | CASSLASMTGDTGELFF | TGTGCCAGCAGCTTGGCCTCTATGACAGGCGACACCGGGGAGCTGTTTTTT
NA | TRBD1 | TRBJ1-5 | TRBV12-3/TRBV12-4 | CASSLSQGQPQHF | TGTGCCAGCAGTTTGTCACAGGGGCAGCCCCAGCATTTT
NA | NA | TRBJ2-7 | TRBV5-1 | CASSLGTTPGQYF | TGCGCCAGCAGCTTGGGGACGACTCCAGGGCAGTACTTC
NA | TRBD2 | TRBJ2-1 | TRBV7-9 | CASSLVFAGGHEQFF | TGTGCCAGCAGCTTAGTATTTGCGGGAGGCCATGAGCAGTTCTTC
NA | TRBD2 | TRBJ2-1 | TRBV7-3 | CASSLSGTSNEQFF | TGTGCCAGCAGCCTTAGCGGGACTAGCAATGAGCAGTTCTTC
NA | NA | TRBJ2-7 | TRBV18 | CASSQNGGSYEQYF | TGTGCCAGCTCACAGAACGGCGGCTCCTACGAGCAGTACTTC
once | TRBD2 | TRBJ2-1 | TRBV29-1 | CSAGTSGGAGYNEQFF | TGCAGCGCCGGGACTAGCGGGGGGGCCGGGTACAATGAGCAGTTCTTC
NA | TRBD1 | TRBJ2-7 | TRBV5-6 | CASSSLGTGGSYEQYF | TGTGCCAGCAGCTCCCTGGGGACAGGGGGCAGTTACGAGCAGTACTTC
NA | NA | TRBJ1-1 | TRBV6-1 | CASREGGPFYMNTEAFF | TGTGCCAGCAGGGAAGGGGGTCCTTTTTACATGAACACTGAAGCTTTCTTT
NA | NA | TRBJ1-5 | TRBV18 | CASSPAPGGQPQHF | TGTGCCAGCTCACCTGCCCCCGGGGGACAGCCCCAGCATTTT
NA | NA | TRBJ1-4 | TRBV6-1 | CASSELREKLFF | TGTGCCAGCAGTGAATTACGGGAAAAACTGTTTTTT
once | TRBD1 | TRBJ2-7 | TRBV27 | CASSQLTGTYEQYF | TGTGCCAGCAGCCAACTGACAGGGACCTACGAGCAGTACTTC
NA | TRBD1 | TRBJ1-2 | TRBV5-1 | CASSLTGTGGDGYTF | TGCGCCAGCAGCTTGACTGGGACAGGGGGCGATGGCTACACCTTC
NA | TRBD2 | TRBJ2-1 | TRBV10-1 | CASSANSGRGGRLNEQFF | TGCGCCAGCAGTGCCAATTCAGGGCGCGGGGGGCGACTCAATGAGCAGTTCTTC
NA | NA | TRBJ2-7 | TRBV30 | CAWKVVGSVRHEQYF | TGTGCCTGGAAGGTGGTGGGGTCCGTTCGCCACGAGCAGTACTTC
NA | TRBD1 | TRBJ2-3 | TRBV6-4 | CASSDGTGKDTQYF | TGTGCCAGCAGTGACGGGACAGGGAAGGATACGCAGTATTTT
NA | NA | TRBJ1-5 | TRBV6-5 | CASSYGPSNQPQHF | TGTGCCAGCAGTTACGGACCAAGCAATCAGCCCCAGCATTTT
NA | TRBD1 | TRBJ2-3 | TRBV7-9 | CASSLFGTGVTDTQYF | TGTGCCAGCAGCTTATTTGGGACAGGCGTCACAGATACGCAGTATTTT
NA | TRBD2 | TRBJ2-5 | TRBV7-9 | CASSRPTSGETQYF | TGTGCCAGCAGCCGGCCAACTAGCGGAGAGACCCAGTACTTC
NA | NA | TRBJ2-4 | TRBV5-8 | CASSLQYRSKNIQYF | TGTGCCAGCAGCTTGCAGTACAGGTCCAAAAACATTCAGTACTTC
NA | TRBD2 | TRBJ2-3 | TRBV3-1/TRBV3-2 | CASSRSGGTDTQYF | TGTGCCAGCAGCCGGAGCGGGGGGACAGATACGCAGTATTTT
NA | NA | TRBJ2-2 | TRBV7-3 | CASSGAGTRDTGELFF | TGTGCCAGCAGCGGAGCCGGGACAAGGGACACCGGGGAGCTGTTTTTT
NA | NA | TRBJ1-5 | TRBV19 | CASRGVASLINQPQHF | TGTGCCAGTAGGGGCGTGGCGAGCCTAATTAATCAGCCCCAGCATTTT
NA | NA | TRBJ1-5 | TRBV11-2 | CASSLTVRGWQPQHF | TGTGCCAGCAGCCTAACTGTCCGGGGCTGGCAGCCCCAGCATTTT
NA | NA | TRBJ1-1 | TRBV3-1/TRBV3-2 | CASSQRGGVQEIHF | TGTGCCAGCAGCCAAAGGGGTGGGGTCCAGGAGATACACTTT
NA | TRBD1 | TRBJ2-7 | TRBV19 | CASIHYKLRTGAPYEQYF | TGTGCCAGTATTCACTACAAGCTCCGGACAGGGGCCCCCTACGAGCAGTACTTC
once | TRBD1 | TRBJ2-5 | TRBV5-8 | CASSLRAGGMKETQYF | TGTGCCAGCAGCTTGAGGGCAGGGGGTATGAAAGAGACCCAGTACTTC
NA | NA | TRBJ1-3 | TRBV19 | CATSTGNTIYF | TGTGCCACTTCGACTGGAAACACCATATATTTT
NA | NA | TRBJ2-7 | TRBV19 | CASSPIPGDEQYF | TGTGCCAGTAGCCCTATACCGGGGGACGAGCAGTACTTC
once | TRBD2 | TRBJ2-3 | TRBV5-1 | CASSSSGGAVDTQYF | TGCGCCAGCAGCTCGAGCGGGGGGGCCGTAGATACGCAGTATTTT
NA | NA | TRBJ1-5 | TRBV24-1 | CATSDFNQPQHF | TGTGCCACCAGTGATTTTAATCAGCCCCAGCATTTT
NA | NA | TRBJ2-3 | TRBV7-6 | CASSPTPYRLADTQYF | TGTGCCAGCAGCCCTACGCCTTACCGTCTCGCAGATACGCAGTATTTT
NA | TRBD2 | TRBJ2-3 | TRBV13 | CASSLRTSGPSTDTQYF | TGTGCCAGCAGTTTAAGGACTAGCGGGCCTAGCACAGATACGCAGTATTTT